What follows are 17 T cell receptor beta chains derived from one specimen sequenced in a study of blood T cell repertoires in COVID-19. TCRdb's table, derived via immunoSEQ multiplex PCR, lists solely in-frame clones and lacks some. The sample records 200,000 to 250,000 clones, approximately 80% being singletons. Sequences were obtained from PBMCs or T cells enriched from blood (not recorded which). The origin of the receptors is a man between 25 and 39 years old with acute COVID-19.

The V call is TRBV29-1, the J call TRBJ1-5; 7 nucleotides agree with TRBD1. This CDR3 comprises 13 residues. The J segment lost 6 bases and the V segment lost 6 bases, leaving 8 bases of the junction unmatched. Germline V CDR1 and CDR2: SQVTM, ANQGSEA. CDR3 amino acids: CSVTPGQSQPQHF. The CDR3 DNA reads TGCAGCGTCACGCCGGGACAGTCTCAGCCCCAGCATTTT.

The chain couples TRBV7-3 to TRBJ2-2; TRBD1 matches at 7 bases. The CDR3 is 16 residues long. Germline-derived CDR1 and CDR2 are SGHTA and FQGTGA. V trimming: 4 bases; J trimming: 2 bases; junction bases outside the gene matches: 7. The CDR3 sequence is CASSSPGQTNTGELFF. The CDR3 nucleotides read TGTGCCAGCAGCTCCCCGGGACAGACTAACACCGGGGAGCTGTTTTTT.

The genes are TRBV6-5 and TRBJ1-6; TRBD1 matches at 10 bases. Germline CDR1 is MNHEY and CDR2 is SVGAGI. Losses at the gene ends were 0 bases for V and 14 bases for J; bases not matched to a gene: 7. This CDR3 has 15 amino acids. The CDR3 coding sequence is TGTGCCAGCAGTTACTCGGGACAGGGGCTTAGATCCCTCCACTTT. This sequence encodes CASSYSGQGLRSLHF.

The V gene is TRBV9, the J gene TRBJ1-2; D not certain. V lost 3 bases to trimming and J lost 4 bases, with 28 bases between them. The CDR3 sequence is 19 residues long. CDR1 and CDR2 (germline): SGDLS, YYNGEE. The CDR3 loop is CASSAYSGPSREFGYGYTF. The DNA of the CDR3 is TGTGCCAGCAGCGCCTACTCCGGGCCTTCGAGGGAGTTTGGCTATGGCTACACCTTC.

This chain connects TRBV5-1 to TRBJ1-1; no firm D call. CDR1 is SGHRS, CDR2 YFSETQ, per germline. V was clipped by 0 bases and J by 8 bases, with 14 bases between them. The CDR3 loop spans 14 amino acids. The chain's CDR3 is CASSLAVSAGEAFF. For the CDR3, the DNA is TGCGCCAGCAGCTTGGCCGTGTCAGCCGGGGAAGCTTTCTTT.

V usage is TRBV11-2 and J usage is TRBJ1-1, with 9 nucleotides matching TRBD1. V shed 5 bases and J 1 base; nucleotides not matched to a gene: 5. The CDR3 is 15 amino acids. Germline CDR1 and CDR2: SGHAT and FQNNGV. The CDR3 DNA reads TGTGCCAGCAGCCCGGGGACAGGGAGGAACACTGAAGCTTTCTTT. As protein: CASSPGTGRNTEAFF.

The V gene is TRBV29-1, the J gene TRBJ1-1; D might be TRBD1 (5 bases). Germline loops: CDR1 SQVTM, CDR2 ANQGSEA. The CDR3 is 12 residues long. Trimming took 5 bases from V and 3 from J, leaving 10 bases between them. CDR3 loop: CSVPAGDTEAFF. As DNA, the CDR3 is TGCAGCGTTCCAGCGGGGGACACTGAAGCTTTCTTT.

The V gene is TRBV7-3, the J gene TRBJ2-3; 8 nucleotides match TRBD2. The germline V gene encodes CDR1 SGHTA and CDR2 FQGTGA. The CDR3 contains 15 residues. Trimming at V came to 1 base and at J to 1 base, leaving 1 base not matched to a gene. The CDR3 is CASSLISGGTDTQYF. In DNA form, the CDR3 reads TGTGCCAGCAGCTTAATTAGCGGGGGCACAGATACGCAGTATTTT.

The V gene is TRBV5-4, the J gene TRBJ1-6; D is perhaps TRBD1 (6 bases). The CDR3 is 15 amino acids. In germline, CDR1 is SGHNT, CDR2 YYREEE (reference sequence). Trimming removed 3 bases from V and 5 bases from J, with 12 bases in between. The CDR3 DNA is TGTGCCAGCAGCTCCGGGACACCTAATAATTCACCCCTCCACTTT. Its protein is CASSSGTPNNSPLHF.

The chain combines TRBV2 with TRBJ1-1; D possibly corresponds to TRBD1 (6 bases). CDR3 length: 13 amino acids. The V gene's germline CDR1 is SNHLY and CDR2 FYNNEI. Trimming took off 7 bases at V and 1 base at J, with 10 bases between the two ends. This CDR3 is CASNRAENTEAFF. Written as DNA, the CDR3 is TGTGCCAGCAACAGGGCGGAGAACACTGAAGCTTTCTTT.

The V and J genes are TRBV28 and TRBJ1-5; a weak D match, TRBD1 (6 bases). V lost 4 bases and J 9 bases, leaving 16 bases between the germline ends. CDR1 MDHEN and CDR2 SYDVKM come from the germline V gene. The CDR3 runs 14 residues. The CDR3 DNA sequence: TGTGCCAGCAGTTCTCCCCGGGGGGCACGGCCCCAGCATTTT. This codes for CASSSPRGARPQHF.

The rearrangement uses TRBV25-1 and TRBJ2-1; TRBD1 matches at 7 bases. The CDR3 sequence is 15 residues long. Unmatched junction bases numbered 4, after V lost 4 bases and J lost 1 base. Germline V gene lookup returns CDR1 MGHDK and CDR2 SYGVNS. The CDR3 protein is CASSGGGISYNEQFF. In DNA form, the CDR3 reads TGTGCCAGCAGTGGAGGGGGCATATCCTACAATGAGCAGTTCTTC.

The CDR3 reads CASTIGLMNTEAFF. In nucleotides, the CDR3 is TGTGCCAGCACAATCGGACTGATGAACACTGAAGCTTTCTTT. The V gene is TRBV6-6, the J gene TRBJ1-1; D gene uncertain. Germline values: CDR1 MNHNY, CDR2 SVGAGI (reference sequence). The CDR3 consists of 14 residues. V was shortened by 7 bases and J by 0 bases, with 12 bases between the two germline ends.

The rearrangement uses TRBV19 and TRBJ1-4, with 12 positions matching TRBD1. CDR3 length equals 14 residues. Unmatched junction bases numbered 5, after V lost 5 bases and J lost 10 bases. Germline CDR1 reads LNHDA; CDR2 reads SQIVND (reference sequence). This CDR3 is CASSGTGGVSKLFF. Here the CDR3 DNA reads TGTGCCAGTAGTGGGACAGGGGGCGTGTCAAAACTGTTTTTT.

The chain combines TRBV2 with TRBJ1-1, with no clear D. The germline V and J ends were trimmed by 7 bases and 0 bases, with 12 bases remaining between them. This CDR3 is 14 amino acids long. Germline assignment: CDR1 SNHLY and CDR2 FYNNEI. CDR3 sequence: CASIFSFVNTEAFF. The CDR3 coding sequence is TGTGCCAGCATTTTCTCGTTCGTGAACACTGAAGCTTTCTTT.

This chain links TRBV13 with TRBJ1-1, with 7 bases that match TRBD1. The germline V gene encodes CDR1 PRHDT and CDR2 FYEKMQ (reference sequence). The V segment lost 3 bases and the J segment 1 base; nucleotides outside the gene matches: 8. The CDR3 spans 16 residues. The CDR3 loop is CASSLIGPGGNTEAFF. DNA of the CDR3: TGTGCCAGCAGCTTGATAGGCCCAGGGGGGAACACTGAAGCTTTCTTT. Supplemented by reference TRBV13 and TRBJ1-1, the full variable domain reads AAGVIQSPRHLIKEKRETATLKCYPIPRHDTVYWYQQGPGQDPQFLISFYEKMQSDKGSIPDRFSAQQFSDYHSELNMSSLELGDSALYFCASSLIGPGGNTEAFFGQGTRLTVV.

The chain is built from TRBV21-1 and TRBJ1-5; the table assigns TRBD1, which was not confirmed against the DNA. TRBV21-1 is a recognized pseudogene. The CDR3 consists of 19 residues. The CDR3 reads CASSDTLDRGEYSNQPQHF. The CDR3 DNA reads as TGTGCCAGCAGCGACACGTTGGACAGGGGCGAGTATAGCAATCAGCCCCAGCATTTT.